What follows are 7 T cell receptor beta chains derived from one specimen sequenced in a study of blood T cell repertoires in COVID-19. The protocol was immunoSEQ multiplex PCR, while the TCRdb copy is restricted to in-frame clones and leaves out a portion. The sample includes 250,000 or so clones, roughly nine tenths of them seen just once. Input material: PBMCs or T cells enriched from blood (not recorded which). The receptors shown here come from a woman between 18 and 30 years old who had recovered from COVID-19.

The chain couples TRBV14 to TRBJ1-2, with TRBD1 identical over 7 bases. The V segment lost 1 base and the J segment 3 bases; nucleotides outside the gene matches: 5. Per germline, CDR1 SGHDN and CDR2 FVKESK. The length of the CDR3 is 15 residues. The CDR3 bases are TGTGCCAGCAGCCAAGGGATAACAGGGGACTATGGCTACACCTTC. The encoded protein is CASSQGITGDYGYTF.

The genes are TRBV10-3 and TRBJ2-1, with 14 bases aligning to TRBD2. After removal of 4 bases from V and 9 bases from J, the junction contained 17 bases not matched to a gene. There are 19 residues in the CDR3. The V gene's germline CDR1 is ENHRY and CDR2 SYGVKD. The CDR3 region has the DNA TGTGCCATCAGTGTCGGACCGGGACTAGCGGGGGTCGGGGATGGTGAGCAGTTCTTC. Translation: CAISVGPGLAGVGDGEQFF.

This chain uses TRBV27 with TRBJ1-4, with D perhaps matching TRBD1 (5 bases). V lost 6 bases, J lost 3 bases, and 14 bases lay in between. Germline CDR1 MNHEY, CDR2 SMNVEV (reference sequence). The CDR3 has 15 residues. CDR3 residues: CASRVRPGSNEKLFF. The CDR3 DNA reads TGTGCCAGCAGGGTGAGACCAGGGTCTAATGAAAAACTGTTTTTT.

The rearrangement joins TRBV5-1 to TRBJ1-3; tentatively, D is TRBD1 (5 bases). This CDR3 comprises 16 residues. Germline CDR1 is SGHRS and CDR2 is YFSETQ. V gave up 0 bases and J gave up 0 bases, with 10 bases separating them. The CDR3 DNA sequence: TGCGCCAGCAGCTTGGTAGCGGGGGGCTCTGGAAACACCATATATTTT. This translates into CASSLVAGGSGNTIYF.

The CDR3 region is CASSATGGIVEKLFF. The CDR3 nucleotides are TGTGCCAGCAGCGCGACGGGGGGGATCGTTGAAAAACTGTTTTTT. The rearrangement joins TRBV5-4 to TRBJ1-4; D may be TRBD1 (5 bases). The CDR3 runs 15 residues. Trimming took off 4 bases at V and 7 bases at J, with 17 bases between the two ends. From germline, CDR1 is SGHNT and CDR2 YYREEE (reference sequence).

V is TRBV5-1 and J is TRBJ1-1, with 10 nucleotides matching TRBD1. With V trimmed by 0 bases and J by 6 bases, 8 bases remained unmatched. The germline gives CDR1 SGHRS, CDR2 YFSETQ. The CDR3 extends over 16 amino acids. For the CDR3, the DNA is TGCGCCAGCAGCTTGGGGGGACAGGGGTTACTAGCTGAAGCTTTCTTT. Its protein is CASSLGGQGLLAEAFF.

The chain links TRBV11-1 to TRBJ1-1; D not resolved. The V gene's germline CDR1 is SGHAT and CDR2 FQDESV (reference sequence). There are 13 residues in the CDR3. The ends were cut back, 5 bases at V and 2 bases at J, with 9 bases in the middle. CDR3 region: CASSRGSNTEAFF. CDR3 sequence (DNA): TGTGCCAGCAGCCGAGGGTCCAACACTGAAGCTTTCTTT.